The clone carrying this TCR beta chain was observed a handful of times. Prepared libraries of TCR beta cDNA carried unique molecular identifiers. TCRdb independently ran MiXCR on the PCR reads; one entry per CDR3 protein. Of hundreds of thousands of distinct CDR3 sequences in the sample, 55% to 70% were seen once. This sample is drawn from a study of post-analysis software for immune sequencing data. Study-wide background: The patients showed relapsing-remitting, secondary progressive and progressive-relapsing multiple sclerosis courses.

Sequencing used blood. This TCR came from a girl aged 2-10 years with multiple sclerosis.

This CDR3 is CASSPWREGAYNEQFF. Here the CDR3 DNA reads TGTGCCAGCAGCCCCTGGCGTGAGGGGGCGTACAATGAGCAGTTCTTC. The chain is built from TRBV9 and TRBJ2-1, with 7 bases fitting TRBD1. CDR3 length: 16 amino acids. Germline V gives CDR1 SGDLS, CDR2 YYNGEE. With 4 bases clipped from V and 4 bases from J, the junction kept 11 bases outside the gene matches.